The clone carrying this T cell receptor (beta chain) has ten or more counts. This entry is derived from a study of T cells in Graves' hyperthyroidism and ophthalmopathy. TCR beta CDR3 region amplification was performed from RNA transcripts. Initially, a first-round RT-PCR of the TCR CDR3 employed the HTBI primer set. From the multiplex PCR reads, TCRdb called clonotypes with MiXCR, one entry per CDR3 protein. The table records roughly 750,000 distinct CDR3 sequences, about 15% of them present only once. Looked up from germline, CDR1 is SNHLY and CDR2 is FYNNEI. J was trimmed by 6 bases and V by 6 bases; bases with no gene match: 14. The CDR3 runs to 15 residues.

This chain joins TRBV2 and TRBJ2-7, with TRBD1 matching 7 bases. This receptor was taken from a man between 18 and 29 years old with Graves' hyperthyroidism. Sequencing input: blood. CDR3 bases: TGTGCCAGCAGGGGGCTTGGCACAGGGGATTTCGAGCAGTACTTC. Amino acids: CASRGLGTGDFEQYF.